This T cell receptor beta chain was identified during a study of cytomegalovirus exposure and HLA in healthy donors (TCRdb year 2017). For the wider study: According to an earlier analysis of 550 to 700 of the donors, roughly 180 million T cells yielded 90 million to 130 million unique TCR beta sequences and 276 Gb of sequence data. An early release that covered fewer than 750 HLA-typed donors contained approximately 300 gigabases of sequencing data and 70 million to 100 million unique TCR sequences. Among the roughly 400 genotyped donors, 75% to 90% belonged to the genetic ancestry cluster associated with self-reported Caucasian donors. The aim of the study was to test whether cataloging public T cell receptors could identify signatures of past pathogen exposure. Using immunosequencing, the study profiled T cell repertoires from 666 subjects and related those repertoires to cytomegalovirus serostatus. Besides the first cohort of around 700 subjects, a separate validation cohort made up of 120 different subjects was used. The study combined high-throughput TCR immunosequencing, statistical association of individual TCRs with disease status, and machine learning to predict cytomegalovirus infection status. To study patterns of TCR occurrence, a later analysis re-analyzed previously published TCR beta repertoires from around 700 donors and added high-resolution HLA genotyping. Rather than using new phenotypic data, the later analysis identified candidate immune exposures from TCR beta sequences and from how often those sequences occurred across donors. An earlier analysis of 500 to 650 of the donors applied high-throughput TCR beta sequencing to assess whether each TCR beta V gene segment acted as functional or pseudogenic. Alongside the repertoire data, information on donor age, sex, ethnicity and CMV serostatus was compiled. A later genetic analysis took genome-wide SNP genotypes for about 65% of the 666 donors and used that subset as a discovery cohort. Every discovery cohort repertoire had been produced on one sequencing platform. HLA typing covered class I and class II loci at four-digit resolution. Typing coverage differed by locus: A, B, C, DRB1 and DQB1 were typed in about 620-630 donors, DQA1 in 500 to 550, DPA1 in some 600, and DPB1 in 450 to 480. Four to six DR-DQ haplotypes were handled as single units for association and clustering, since linkage in the cohort was strong. Among about 400 genotyped donors of the cohort, an average of roughly 230,000 unique TCR beta nucleotide sequences was sequenced per donor, of which roughly 17% were non-productive. Results the study describes overall, beyond this receptor: According to the authors, the approach could potentially be generalized to other disease states and immunological phenotypes. In a later analysis, over 15,000 TCR beta sequences were associated with specific HLA alleles at a false discovery rate of 0.05. While some public TCRs were present in many individuals, most TCR sequences turned up only very rarely across donors. The only immune exposure information available for the cohort was CMV serostatus. The sequencing pipeline was judged likely to have produced a cluster of highly shared sequence variants as a technical artifact. Roughly uniform sequencing depth across donors was assumed in presence/absence analyses, although this assumption may not hold. In a later analysis, the rate of TCR association differed among HLA loci, with DRB1 alleles having the most associated TCRs and HLA-C alleles having the fewest. In a later genetic analysis, fewer N-insertions in productive TCRs were reported among donors in an Asian-associated ancestry cluster than the roughly 640-donor mean. A further reported finding was that TCR beta sequences accurately predicted the HLA-A and HLA-B alleles for most subjects in the first cohort. In a later analysis, HLA-associated TCR beta chains showed more clonal expansion and lower generation probabilities than non-associated chains that were equally common. Strong co-occurrence of HLA alleles, especially DR and DQ, made assigning TCR associations to individual alleles difficult. In this cohort, only TCR beta chains were sequenced, and detectable features were limited by the absence of alpha or paired-chain data. In vitro tests confirmed that a few of the cytomegalovirus-associated TCR beta chains recognize cytomegalovirus antigens. An association between a missense DCLRE1C variant and V-gene and J-gene trimming of TCR beta chains was found in a later genetic analysis and replicated in an independent cohort. The study gave a list of about 150 TCR beta chains associated with cytomegalovirus. Several of the top co-occurrence clusters appeared to be linked to parvovirus B19, influenza, CMV and Epstein-Barr virus, according to a later analysis. The earlier analysis of a few hundred of the donors excluded 15 to 20 rarely observed V segments, including chromosome 9 orphons, because counts were too low. The classifier was reported to diagnose cytomegalovirus status with high specificity and sensitivity in both the original cohort and the validation cohort. Most CMV-associated TCR beta chains appeared to be HLA-restricted in a later analysis, and the HLA associations seemed to be driven largely by CMV exposure. Broadly in line with IMGT annotations, most TCR beta V segments showed up in productive rearrangements about 87% or about 30% of the time in an earlier analysis of several hundred of the donors. Linkage disequilibrium might explain the correlated functional status among segregating V segments, but an unknown experimental factor could not be excluded. Because HLA typing was missing for some donors at each locus, association tests included only the typed subset.

Concerning this clone: The antigen it binds to is not known. Base quality data are lacking; no much larger clone is found one base away.

The cohort comprised under 700 healthy bone marrow donors. All cohort members were sampled while nominally healthy, although unrecorded immune exposures were likely present. The donor was CMV seronegative and was included in the group of about 350 seronegative cohort members. A peripheral blood sample was collected from each donor, and TCR beta sequencing was performed on peripheral blood mononuclear cells. Genomic DNA was extracted from the blood cell samples with the Qiagen DNeasy Blood Extraction Kit. To prepare the library, the immunoSEQ multiplex PCR assay was applied. The multiplex PCR relied on a mix of 60 forward primers for TCR Vbeta segments and 13 reverse primers for TCR Jbeta segments. Amplification of the CDR3 region of rearranged TCR beta genes was performed with a multiplex PCR assay on genomic DNA. Amplified TCR beta libraries were sequenced as 87-base-pair reads on the Illumina HiSeq System. For the original study's pipeline: In a later analysis, 80 million or so unique TCR beta chains were counted across the approximately 640 repertoires, and about 10 million of these chains were shared by at least two donors. Raw reads were error-corrected and collapsed into unique sequences with a nearest-neighbor algorithm that merged closely related sequences to remove PCR and sequencing errors. Alignment of CDR3 sequences to IMGT reference sequences was used to assign V, D and J gene segments. For a sequence to be retained, at least a six-nucleotide match to both a V gene segment and a J gene segment was required. A rearrangement was called productive if the CDR3 had no stop codons and remained in frame with V and J, and every other rearrangement was called non-productive. Following IMGT convention, CDR3 was defined as the stretch from the second conserved V-encoded cysteine up to the conserved J-encoded phenylalanine. In an earlier analysis of 587 of the donors, sequences lacking an unambiguous match to a single V gene segment were excluded. In an earlier analysis of some 590 of the donors, a V segment was called functional when productive rearrangements were above 56.7%, and segregating when the standard deviation between donors exceeded 5%. A statistical classification framework was built to diagnose cytomegalovirus status from the catalog of TCR beta chain sequences. V and J gene assignment, in a later analysis, came from comparing TCR nucleotide sequences with IMGT/GENE-DB human TR gene sequences. A later analysis assigned CDR3 sequences and most-parsimonious VDJ recombination scenarios with the TCRdist pipeline. In a later analysis, each TCR beta chain was defined by its CDR3 amino acid sequence together with its V-gene family, and reads without a unique V-gene family were excluded. In a later analysis, 500 to 650 highly shared, low-generation-probability nucleotide sequences were removed to address suspected cross-contamination and a sequencing artifact. For each public chain, a later analysis derived a clonal expansion index from normalized ranks of inferred template counts within each repertoire. In a later analysis, generation probabilities were computed using a VDJ recombination model fitted to out-of-frame rearrangements, and the results were checked against IGoR. In a later analysis, TCR-TCR, TCR-HLA and TCR-CMV co-occurrence was scored with hypergeometric tests, and a repertoire-size bias correction was applied to TCR pairs. False discovery rates were estimated in a later analysis by permuting HLA or CMV assignments 20 times. In a later analysis, co-occurring TCRs were grouped using DBSCAN, and TCRdist sequence similarity was added for clustering within HLA-allele-positive subsets. Repertoires with fewer than 30,000 or more than 120,000 public chains, plus five repertoires with anomalous nucleotide sharing, were excluded from co-occurrence clustering. The table was pulled from immuneACCESS by TCRdb, which kept in-frame rearrangements only. Such tables lose some clones; where checked, under half of the loss comes from unresolved V genes, and the rest has no known cause. V and J calls plus clone size are reproduced from that table; the DNA served to infer D and trimming. The sample includes 100,000 to 150,000 clones, with about 80% observed a single time. The ten largest account for more than 2.5% of the sample.

The sequenced sample was PBMCs. The TCR originated in a woman in her fifties or sixties in good health and CMV-seronegative.

The sequenced DNA is TGTGCCAGCATTCCGACAGGTTCCTACGAGCAGTACTTC. This gives the protein CASIPTGSYEQYF. The V gene is TRBV6-5 and the J gene is TRBJ2-7, with TRBD1 as a weak D call on 6 bases. V gives up 7 bases and J gives up 1 base, and the segment between their germline ends measures 11 bases. The cysteine opens and the phenylalanine closes a CDR3 of 13 amino acids. The retained sequence is limited to the CDR3, 39 bases, with the frame set at the first base. From a lookup of the germline V gene, CDR1 and CDR2 are MNHEY and SVGAGI.